This passage covers 20 T cell receptor beta chains from one sample sequenced in a study of blood T cell repertoires in COVID-19. The assay was immunoSEQ multiplex PCR, and TCRdb's table has in-frame clones only and misses some. Counted here are hundreds of thousands of clones, roughly 91% occurring once; the ten biggest clones make up approximately 2%. Specimen: PBMCs or T cells enriched from blood (not recorded which). The receptors originated from a woman aged 55-75 years in a cohort exposed to, infected with or recovered from COVID-19 (not recorded which).

This clone occurred once. The chain is built from TRBV6-4 and TRBJ1-5; 7 bases match TRBD1. With V trimmed by 5 bases and J by 6 bases, 13 bases remained unmatched. Germline V lookup: CDR1 MRHNA, CDR2 SNTAGT. The CDR3 spans 16 residues. CDR3 coding DNA: TGTGCCAGCAGTCCATGGGAAACAGGGGTTGGTCAGCCCCAGCATTTT. Protein product: CASSPWETGVGQPQHF.

The chain joins TRBV10-3 to TRBJ1-1; D is possibly TRBD1 (5 bases). Germline V gene sequence: CDR1 ENHRY, CDR2 SYGVKD. The CDR3 is made up of 16 amino acids. The V end lost 8 bases, the J end lost 3 bases, and 22 bases lay between the germline ends. The CDR3 nucleotides are TGTGCCATCCGTGTGGGGGGTGAGGGGATGTACACTGAAGCTTTCTTT. Translated: CAIRVGGEGMYTEAFF.

The chain has TRBV5-4 and TRBJ2-7; the match to TRBD1 covers 12 bases. The germline gives CDR1 SGHNT, CDR2 YYREEE (reference sequence). This CDR3 spans 15 amino acids. The ends lost 3 bases at V and 3 bases at J; junction bases unmatched: 4. CDR3 protein: CASSWGTGGNYEQYF. CDR3 DNA: TGTGCCAGCAGCTGGGGGACAGGGGGCAACTACGAGCAGTACTTC.

The chain carries TRBV29-1 and TRBJ1-2; tentative D call: TRBD1 (6 bases). The V and J ends lost 5 bases and 2 bases respectively, with 12 bases between them. The CDR3 has 13 amino acids. Germline CDR1 reads SQVTM; CDR2 reads ANQGSEA. The DNA for the CDR3 is TGCAGCGTTTACAGGGATGGCAACTATGGCTACACCTTC. Its protein product is CSVYRDGNYGYTF.

The chain recombines TRBV7-9 with TRBJ2-7; tentative D call: TRBD1 (6 bases). Deletions cut 6 bases from V and 1 base from J, with 10 bases between. The germline V gene encodes CDR1 SEHNR and CDR2 FQNEAQ (reference sequence). This CDR3 has 13 residues. This CDR3 reads CASRRTASYEQYF. In DNA form, the CDR3 reads TGTGCCAGCAGGAGGACAGCTTCCTACGAGCAGTACTTC.

For the CDR3, the DNA is TGTGCCAGCCACCGGGACAGGGGGGATGAGCAGTTCTTC. Protein product: CASHRDRGDEQFF. V gene TRBV2 combines with J gene TRBJ2-1, with 11 bases identical to TRBD1. The CDR3 spans 13 residues. V gave up 8 bases and J gave up 8 bases; unmatched junction bases: 5. Germline lookup yields CDR1 SNHLY and CDR2 FYNNEI.

CDR3 loop: CASSFAPTGQTYEQYF. The DNA for the CDR3 is TGCGCCAGCAGCTTCGCCCCCACCGGACAGACCTACGAGCAGTACTTC. V usage is TRBV5-1 and J usage is TRBJ2-7; D possibly corresponds to TRBD1 (6 bases). The germline V gene has CDR1 SGHRS and CDR2 YFSETQ. The CDR3 runs to 16 residues. Trimming took 2 bases from V and 2 from J, leaving 17 bases between them.

V and J are TRBV12-3 or TRBV12-4 and TRBJ1-1, with D possibly matching TRBD1 (6 bases). The CDR3 is 13 amino acids. V lost 6 bases, J lost 1 base, and 9 bases lay in between. DNA for the CDR3: TGTGCCAGCAGGCTGACAGGGAACACTGAAGCTTTCTTT. This translates into CASRLTGNTEAFF.

The rearrangement joins TRBV5-1 to TRBJ2-5, with 9 nucleotides matching TRBD1. CDR3 length: 15 residues. Germline V gives CDR1 SGHRS, CDR2 YFSETQ. After removal of 4 bases from V and 5 bases from J, the junction contained 9 bases not matched to a gene. CDR3 DNA sequence: TGCGCCAGCAGCAACGGGGACAGGGACGGGGAGACCCAGTACTTC. It encodes CASSNGDRDGETQYF. The variable domain in full, completed from reference TRBV5-1 and TRBJ2-5, reads KAGVTQTPRYLIKTRGQQVTLSCSPISGHRSVSWYQQTPGQGLQFLFEYFSETQRNKGNFPGRFSGRQFSNSRSEMNVSTLELGDSALYLCASSNGDRDGETQYFGPGTRLLVL.

The chain links TRBV19 to TRBJ1-6; tentatively, D is TRBD1 (6 bases). Germline CDR1 reads LNHDA; CDR2 reads SQIVND (reference sequence). The CDR3 extends over 15 amino acids. V dropped 0 bases and J dropped 10 bases, with 13 bases sitting between them. CDR3 bases: TGTGCCAGTAGTATAGACCCAGGGGAACGGTCACCCCTCCACTTT. Its translation: CASSIDPGERSPLHF.

V gene TRBV4-1 combines with J gene TRBJ2-2; 14 bases are shared with TRBD2. Per germline, CDR1 MGHRA and CDR2 YSYEKL. CDR3 length: 17 amino acids. V lost 6 bases to trimming and J lost 4 bases; unmatched junction nucleotides: 7. CDR3 nucleotides: TGCGCCAGCAGACGGGGACTAGCGGGAGCCTCCACCGGGGAGCTGTTTTTT. It is translated as CASRRGLAGASTGELFF.

This chain links TRBV24-1 with TRBJ2-7; D possibly corresponds to TRBD1 (5 bases). V gave up 2 bases and J gave up 3 bases, with 13 bases separating them. This CDR3 spans 15 amino acids. The germline gives CDR1 KGHDR, CDR2 SFDVKD. The CDR3 region has the DNA TGTGCCACCAGTGATTCTCAGGGTTTTAACTACGAGCAGTACTTC. Protein product: CATSDSQGFNYEQYF.

J is TRBJ2-3 and V is TRBV7-9, with D possibly being TRBD2 (6 bases). CDR3 length: 15 amino acids. The V gene's germline CDR1 is SEHNR and CDR2 FQNEAQ (reference sequence). Trimming left V 1 base short and J 2 bases short, with 10 bases between. CDR3 amino acids: CASSLGDSNTDTQYF. CDR3 nucleotide sequence: TGTGCCAGCAGCTTAGGGGACTCGAACACAGATACGCAGTATTTT.

With respect to this clone: The identical CDR3 is also encoded by other nucleotide sequences in the sample. The chain couples TRBV9 to TRBJ2-1, with TRBD1 as a possible D gene (6 bases). Trimming removed 1 base at V and 0 bases at J, with 8 bases between. Germline V gives CDR1 SGDLS, CDR2 YYNGEE. The CDR3 extends over 15 amino acids. The CDR3 spells CASSVSQGSYNEQFF. CDR3 nucleotide sequence: TGTGCCAGCAGCGTATCACAGGGCTCCTACAATGAGCAGTTCTTC.

The genes are TRBV7-2 and TRBJ2-5, with 9 bases lining up with TRBD1. The germline V gene has CDR1 SGHTA and CDR2 FQGNSA. The ends lost 2 bases at V and 5 bases at J; junction bases unmatched: 6. The CDR3 extends over 15 amino acids. CDR3 protein: CASSLTDRGLETQYF. As DNA, the CDR3 is TGTGCCAGCAGCTTAACGGACAGGGGCTTGGAGACCCAGTACTTC.

J is TRBJ2-2 and V is TRBV28; D might be TRBD2 (6 bases). The germline CDR1 and CDR2 sequences are MDHEN and SYDVKM. Trimming took off 2 bases at V and 4 bases at J, with 8 bases between the two ends. The CDR3 is 14 amino acids. The CDR3 spells CASSLGGSTGELFF. The CDR3 DNA reads as TGTGCCAGCAGTTTAGGGGGGAGCACCGGGGAGCTGTTTTTT.

The chain links TRBV7-9 to TRBJ2-1; 8 bases map to TRBD1. This CDR3 is 15 amino acids long. Germline trimming cut 7 bases from V and 0 bases from J; bases unmatched to any gene: 5. Germline V gene sequence: CDR1 SEHNR, CDR2 FQNEAQ (reference sequence). The CDR3 DNA reads as TGTGCCAGCATGGACAGGGATAGCTCCTACAATGAGCAGTTCTTC. Encoded protein: CASMDRDSSYNEQFF.

The CDR3 loop is CASNLLAGQETQYF. The CDR3 DNA is TGTGCCAGCAACTTATTAGCGGGCCAAGAGACCCAGTACTTC. V gene TRBV5-6 combines with J gene TRBJ2-5; 7 bases map to TRBD2. The CDR3 has 14 residues. CDR1 is SGHDT, CDR2 YYEEEE, per germline. With 6 bases clipped from V and 1 base from J, the junction kept 6 bases outside the gene matches.

This chain connects TRBV7-2 to TRBJ1-5; 9 nucleotides agree with TRBD1. The CDR3 is made up of 16 amino acids. CDR1 and CDR2 (germline): SGHTA, FQGNSA. Trimming took 0 bases from V and 4 from J; bases not matched to a gene: 4. CDR3 in amino acids: CASSLAQGTGNQPQHF. The CDR3, as DNA: TGTGCCAGCAGCTTAGCCCAAGGGACAGGGAATCAGCCCCAGCATTTT.

The chain links TRBV3-1 (or the pseudogene TRBV3-2) to TRBJ1-4; 10 bases match TRBD1. CDR3 size: 16 residues. Unmatched junction bases numbered 6, after V lost 1 base and J lost 7 bases. The germline V gene has CDR1 LGHDT and CDR2 YNNKEL (reference sequence). The DNA for the CDR3 is TGTGCCAGCAGCCAAGGGACAGGGGGTTCCGGTGAAAAACTGTTTTTT. It translates to CASSQGTGGSGEKLFF.